Here is one TCR beta chain with its context. Antigen specificity is unknown. At one end, the junction sequence differs from germline, possibly due to a read error. The data stem from a study of T cells in Graves' hyperthyroidism and ophthalmopathy. Using RNA transcripts as the source, TCR beta CDR3 regions were amplified. TCR CDR3 underwent first-round RT-PCR with the HTBI primer set. TCRdb recomputed calls from the multiplex PCR reads with MiXCR, one row per CDR3 protein. The repertoire has under 400,000 distinct CDR3 sequences, 13% of them found once; the top ten carry 9% to 9.5%. Study-level points and caveats: Clonotypes that were expanded in thyroid above 0.001 mostly appeared in blood too.

Germline V lookup: CDR1 LNHNV, CDR2 YYDKDF (reference sequence). The CDR3 totals 14 residues. Patients with uncontrolled infections, other autoimmune diseases, pregnancy or lactation were excluded. The V call is TRBV15, the J call TRBJ1-5; D remains unclear. Material for sequencing was blood. The clonotype originates from a woman aged 18 to 35 with Graves' hyperthyroidism. DNA of the CDR3: TGTGCCACCAGTGTGGGCTATAGCAGTCAGCCCCAGCATTTT. Translation gives CATSVGYSSQPQHF. The variable domain in full, completed from reference TRBV15 and TRBJ1-5, reads DAMVIQNPRYQVTQFGKPVTLSCSQTLNHNVMYWYQQKSSQAPKLLFHYYDKDFNNEADTPDNFQSRRPNTSFCFLDIRSPGLGDTAMYLCATSVGYSSQPQHFGDGTRLSIL.